This entry features one T cell receptor (beta chain) sequence. Time point described: newly diagnosed GD, antithyroid drugs for less than 3 months. Scientists built the TCR library using RNA that was extracted from PBMCs. The CDR3 extends over 14 amino acids. CDR1 and CDR2 from the germline V gene are LNHDA and SQIVND (reference sequence). Trimming removed 3 bases at V and 3 bases at J, with 8 bases between. Assembly of TCR beta libraries relied on iRepertoire HTBI primers together with Arm-PCR of CDR3 regions. MiXCR, run by TCRdb on the multiplex PCR reads, gives a single entry per CDR3 protein. Of roughly 560,000 distinct CDR3 sequences listed, about 15% are singletons. The data stem from a study of regulatory T cells in long-lasting Graves disease. These data were likewise used in another study, on T cells in Graves' hyperthyroidism and ophthalmopathy.

The chain combines TRBV19 with TRBJ2-2; D gene ambiguous. The source was peripheral blood mononuclear cells (PBMCs), collected at new diagnosis, from a patient treated with antithyroid drugs. The clonotype comes from a middle-aged woman with Graves disease. The CDR3 DNA sequence: TGTGCCAGTAGTATCAGGCGAGACACCGGGGAGCTGTTTTTT. It is translated as CASSIRRDTGELFF.